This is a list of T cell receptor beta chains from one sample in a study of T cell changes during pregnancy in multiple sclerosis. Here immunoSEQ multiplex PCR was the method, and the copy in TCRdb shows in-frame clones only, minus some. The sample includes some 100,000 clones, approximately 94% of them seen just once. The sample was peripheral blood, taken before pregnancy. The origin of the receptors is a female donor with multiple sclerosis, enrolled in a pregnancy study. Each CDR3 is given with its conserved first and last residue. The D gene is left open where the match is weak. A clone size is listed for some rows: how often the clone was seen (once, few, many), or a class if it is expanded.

cdr3_nt: TGTGCCAGCTCACCCATAACGACAGGCATTAATGAAAAACTGTTTTTT
cdr3_aa: CASSPITTGINEKLFF
d_call: -
v_call: TRBV18
clone_size: -
j_call: TRBJ1-4

cdr3_nt: TGTGCCAGCAGCTCTAGCCCCACTCCCTACGAGCAGTACTTC
cdr3_aa: CASSSSPTPYEQYF
d_call: -
v_call: TRBV7-2
clone_size: -
j_call: TRBJ2-7

cdr3_nt: TGCGCCAGCAGCAACGGCGGGGTTAACGAGCAGTTCTTC
cdr3_aa: CASSNGGVNEQFF
d_call: -
v_call: TRBV5-1
clone_size: -
j_call: TRBJ2-1

cdr3_nt: TGTGCCAGCAGTTTATATCCTTACGAGCAGTACTTC
cdr3_aa: CASSLYPYEQYF
d_call: -
v_call: TRBV28
clone_size: -
j_call: TRBJ2-7

cdr3_nt: TGTGCCAGCTCACCTAACAAAGGACAGGGGGAGACCCAGTACTTC
cdr3_aa: CASSPNKGQGETQYF
d_call: TRBD1
v_call: TRBV18
clone_size: -
j_call: TRBJ2-5

cdr3_nt: TGTGCCAGCACCCCCCGGGAGGCCGGGGAGCTGTTTTTT
cdr3_aa: CASTPREAGELFF
d_call: TRBD2
v_call: TRBV27
clone_size: -
j_call: TRBJ2-2

cdr3_nt: TGCGCCAGCAGCCAAGGGGCGGGAGGGCGCAACGAGCAGTACTTC
cdr3_aa: CASSQGAGGRNEQYF
d_call: TRBD2
v_call: TRBV4-1
clone_size: few
j_call: TRBJ2-7

cdr3_nt: TGTGCCAGCAGTGAACTTGGGGGGGAAGACCCCGGGGAGCTGTTTTTT
cdr3_aa: CASSELGGEDPGELFF
d_call: TRBD2
v_call: TRBV2
clone_size: -
j_call: TRBJ2-2

cdr3_nt: TGTGCCAGTAGCCAAGGGGGTTTGGATGGCTACACCTTC
cdr3_aa: CASSQGGLDGYTF
d_call: -
v_call: TRBV19
clone_size: -
j_call: TRBJ1-2

cdr3_nt: TGTGCCAGCAGCGTCGTCGGGGCGGGAGGTTCCGAAAACATTCAGTACTTC
cdr3_aa: CASSVVGAGGSENIQYF
d_call: TRBD2
v_call: TRBV9
clone_size: few
j_call: TRBJ2-4

cdr3_nt: TGTGCCAGCAGCTTGGGCAGGGCCAGCGAGCAGTACTTC
cdr3_aa: CASSLGRASEQYF
d_call: -
v_call: TRBV7-6
clone_size: -
j_call: TRBJ2-7

cdr3_nt: TGTGCTAGTGGTTTGGTAAGCCTCCGGACTAGCGGGAGTAGGGAGACCCAGTACTTC
cdr3_aa: CASGLVSLRTSGSRETQYF
d_call: TRBD2
v_call: TRBV12-5
clone_size: -
j_call: TRBJ2-5

cdr3_nt: TGTGCCAGTAGTATAATAACTAGCAGCTCCTACGAGCAGTACTTC
cdr3_aa: CASSIITSSSYEQYF
d_call: -
v_call: TRBV19
clone_size: -
j_call: TRBJ2-7

cdr3_nt: TGTGCCAGCAGCTTAGATATTAGCGGGATGGCAGATACGCAGTATTTT
cdr3_aa: CASSLDISGMADTQYF
d_call: TRBD2
v_call: TRBV7-9
clone_size: -
j_call: TRBJ2-3

cdr3_nt: TGCGCCAGCAGCTTGACAGTGACCTTC
cdr3_aa: CASSLTVTF
d_call: -
v_call: TRBV10-1
clone_size: -
j_call: TRBJ1-2

cdr3_nt: TGTGCCAGCAGCCTAGCGGCGGCAGATACGCAGTATTTT
cdr3_aa: CASSLAAADTQYF
d_call: TRBD2
v_call: TRBV28
clone_size: -
j_call: TRBJ2-3

cdr3_nt: TGTGCCAGCAGGACCTCAACCGGGACAGGGCATGGCTACACCTTC
cdr3_aa: CASRTSTGTGHGYTF
d_call: TRBD1
v_call: TRBV6-5
clone_size: -
j_call: TRBJ1-2

cdr3_nt: TGTGCCAGCAGTGTAGGAGGACAGGTGACTGAAGCTTTCTTT
cdr3_aa: CASSVGGQVTEAFF
d_call: TRBD1
v_call: TRBV2
clone_size: -
j_call: TRBJ1-1

cdr3_nt: TGTGCCAGCAGCGCCGGGACAGGGAAGTACGAGCAGTACTTC
cdr3_aa: CASSAGTGKYEQYF
d_call: TRBD1
v_call: TRBV7-3
clone_size: -
j_call: TRBJ2-7

cdr3_nt: TGTGCCAGCAGCCCGACACCGAGCTCTGGAAACACCATATATTTT
cdr3_aa: CASSPTPSSGNTIYF
d_call: -
v_call: TRBV7-9
clone_size: once
j_call: TRBJ1-3

cdr3_nt: TGCGCCAGCAGCTGGACTTGGGGGGGCACTGAAGCTTTCTTT
cdr3_aa: CASSWTWGGTEAFF
d_call: -
v_call: TRBV5-1
clone_size: -
j_call: TRBJ1-1

cdr3_nt: TGCGCCAGCAGCCGAGGGGGGGGGACACTGGGCACTGAAGCTTTCTTT
cdr3_aa: CASSRGGGTLGTEAFF
d_call: -
v_call: TRBV5-1
clone_size: -
j_call: TRBJ1-1

cdr3_nt: TGTGCCAGCAGCTTGGCTAGCGGGGGTGCGGCCAAAAACATTCAGTACTTC
cdr3_aa: CASSLASGGAAKNIQYF
d_call: TRBD2
v_call: TRBV5-8
clone_size: -
j_call: TRBJ2-4

cdr3_nt: TGCGCCAGCAGACTTCCGGGAGTAACCACCGGGGAGCTGTTTTTT
cdr3_aa: CASRLPGVTTGELFF
d_call: -
v_call: TRBV4-1
clone_size: -
j_call: TRBJ2-2

cdr3_nt: TGTGCCACCAGGCCGGGGGGGCAGGGCACCGGGGAGCTGTTTTTT
cdr3_aa: CATRPGGQGTGELFF
d_call: TRBD2
v_call: TRBV15
clone_size: -
j_call: TRBJ2-2

cdr3_nt: TGTGCCAGCATAGGTAGGACAGACGGCCACGAGCAGTACTTC
cdr3_aa: CASIGRTDGHEQYF
d_call: -
v_call: TRBV2
clone_size: -
j_call: TRBJ2-7

cdr3_nt: TGCGCCAGCAGCTTCGAGTGGAGCTCCTACGAGCAGTACTTC
cdr3_aa: CASSFEWSSYEQYF
d_call: -
v_call: TRBV4-1
clone_size: once
j_call: TRBJ2-7

cdr3_nt: TGTGCCAGCAGCTTAGACCGGGCAGATACGCAGTATTTT
cdr3_aa: CASSLDRADTQYF
d_call: -
v_call: TRBV7-6
clone_size: -
j_call: TRBJ2-3

cdr3_nt: TGTGCCAGCAGTGCAGGGGCCGCTAGCAATCAGCCCCAGCATTTT
cdr3_aa: CASSAGAASNQPQHF
d_call: -
v_call: TRBV2
clone_size: -
j_call: TRBJ1-5

cdr3_nt: TGTGCCAGCAGCGTATCGGACACTAACACTGAAGCTTTCTTT
cdr3_aa: CASSVSDTNTEAFF
d_call: -
v_call: TRBV9
clone_size: -
j_call: TRBJ1-1

cdr3_nt: TGTGCCAGCAGTTACTCGAGACAGGGCTATGGCTACACCTTC
cdr3_aa: CASSYSRQGYGYTF
d_call: TRBD1
v_call: TRBV6-5
clone_size: once
j_call: TRBJ1-2

cdr3_nt: TGCAGCGTTGAAGGAGCGGCATACGAGCAGTACTTC
cdr3_aa: CSVEGAAYEQYF
d_call: -
v_call: TRBV29-1
clone_size: -
j_call: TRBJ2-7

cdr3_nt: TGTGCTAGTGGTGTGGACAGGGGCCAGGGTCAGCCCCAGCATTTT
cdr3_aa: CASGVDRGQGQPQHF
d_call: TRBD1
v_call: TRBV12-5
clone_size: -
j_call: TRBJ1-5

cdr3_nt: TGTGCCAGCAGTTTAGGGCCTAACACTGAAGCTTTCTTT
cdr3_aa: CASSLGPNTEAFF
d_call: -
v_call: TRBV28
clone_size: -
j_call: TRBJ1-1

cdr3_nt: TGTGCCAGCAGTTACTCGTTTCCAGGAACGAACACTGAAGCTTTCTTT
cdr3_aa: CASSYSFPGTNTEAFF
d_call: -
v_call: TRBV6-5
clone_size: -
j_call: TRBJ1-1

cdr3_nt: TGTGCCAGCTCACCCCTGAATAGCGGGAGTTCTAATGAGCAGTTCTTC
cdr3_aa: CASSPLNSGSSNEQFF
d_call: TRBD2
v_call: TRBV18
clone_size: -
j_call: TRBJ2-1

cdr3_nt: TGTGCCAGCAGGACAGGCCGCTCTGGAAACACCATATATTTT
cdr3_aa: CASRTGRSGNTIYF
d_call: -
v_call: TRBV6-5
clone_size: -
j_call: TRBJ1-3

cdr3_nt: TGTGCCAGCAGCCCAGGGACAGCTGGCTACACCTTC
cdr3_aa: CASSPGTAGYTF
d_call: TRBD1
v_call: TRBV14
clone_size: -
j_call: TRBJ1-2

cdr3_nt: TGTGCCAGCAGGATCGGGGAAATGGCTTTCTTT
cdr3_aa: CASRIGEMAFF
d_call: -
v_call: TRBV6-5
clone_size: -
j_call: TRBJ1-1

cdr3_nt: TGCAGCGTGGGACGGAGGGGTGAGGGCTACACCTTC
cdr3_aa: CSVGRRGEGYTF
d_call: -
v_call: TRBV29-1
clone_size: -
j_call: TRBJ1-2

cdr3_nt: TGCGCCAGCAGCCTAGGGACAGGGGGAAGGAAGTACTTC
cdr3_aa: CASSLGTGGRKYF
d_call: TRBD1
v_call: TRBV4-1
clone_size: once
j_call: TRBJ2-7

cdr3_nt: TGTGCCAGCAGCCGTTCCCTAGCGGACACCTACGAGCAGTACTTC
cdr3_aa: CASSRSLADTYEQYF
d_call: TRBD2
v_call: TRBV27
clone_size: -
j_call: TRBJ2-7

cdr3_nt: TGTGCCTGGAGGACTAGCGGGGGCACAGATACGCAGTATTTT
cdr3_aa: CAWRTSGGTDTQYF
d_call: TRBD2
v_call: TRBV30
clone_size: -
j_call: TRBJ2-3

cdr3_nt: TGTGCCAGTAGTGCTGACAGGTTTTACGAGCAGTACTTC
cdr3_aa: CASSADRFYEQYF
d_call: -
v_call: TRBV19
clone_size: -
j_call: TRBJ2-7

cdr3_nt: TGTGCCAGCAGCCGGACCGGGACAGGGGTGATGGAGACCCAGTACTTC
cdr3_aa: CASSRTGTGVMETQYF
d_call: TRBD1
v_call: TRBV5-4
clone_size: -
j_call: TRBJ2-5

cdr3_nt: TGCAGCGTTGAATTGGGCCCAGATACGCAGTATTTT
cdr3_aa: CSVELGPDTQYF
d_call: -
v_call: TRBV29-1
clone_size: -
j_call: TRBJ2-3

cdr3_nt: TGTGCCAGCAGCACCGATGGGGGACTTAACACTGAAGCTTTCTTT
cdr3_aa: CASSTDGGLNTEAFF
d_call: -
v_call: TRBV9
clone_size: -
j_call: TRBJ1-1

cdr3_nt: TGTGCCAGTCTCGACAGCTGGAACACCGGGGAGCTGTTTTTT
cdr3_aa: CASLDSWNTGELFF
d_call: -
v_call: TRBV19
clone_size: -
j_call: TRBJ2-2

cdr3_nt: TGTGCCAGCAGGGGAAAGCGGGAGCAGTTCTTC
cdr3_aa: CASRGKREQFF
d_call: -
v_call: TRBV2
clone_size: -
j_call: TRBJ2-1

cdr3_nt: TGTGCCAGCACTCGGCAGGTGAGCAATGAGCAGTTCTTC
cdr3_aa: CASTRQVSNEQFF
d_call: -
v_call: TRBV7-9
clone_size: -
j_call: TRBJ2-1

cdr3_nt: TGTGCCAGCATGTCTAGCACAGATACGCAGTATTTT
cdr3_aa: CASMSSTDTQYF
d_call: -
v_call: TRBV27
clone_size: once
j_call: TRBJ2-3

cdr3_nt: TGTGCCTGGGTCGACCCGGGACTATCTTACGAGCAGTACTTC
cdr3_aa: CAWVDPGLSYEQYF
d_call: TRBD2
v_call: TRBV30
clone_size: -
j_call: TRBJ2-7

cdr3_nt: TGCGCCAGCAGCTGGAGTGTTGCCGATGAGCAGTTCTTC
cdr3_aa: CASSWSVADEQFF
d_call: -
v_call: TRBV5-1
clone_size: -
j_call: TRBJ2-1

cdr3_nt: TGCGCCAGCAGCTTGTCCGGTGGGCCCCAGCATTTT
cdr3_aa: CASSLSGGPQHF
d_call: -
v_call: TRBV5-1
clone_size: -
j_call: TRBJ1-5